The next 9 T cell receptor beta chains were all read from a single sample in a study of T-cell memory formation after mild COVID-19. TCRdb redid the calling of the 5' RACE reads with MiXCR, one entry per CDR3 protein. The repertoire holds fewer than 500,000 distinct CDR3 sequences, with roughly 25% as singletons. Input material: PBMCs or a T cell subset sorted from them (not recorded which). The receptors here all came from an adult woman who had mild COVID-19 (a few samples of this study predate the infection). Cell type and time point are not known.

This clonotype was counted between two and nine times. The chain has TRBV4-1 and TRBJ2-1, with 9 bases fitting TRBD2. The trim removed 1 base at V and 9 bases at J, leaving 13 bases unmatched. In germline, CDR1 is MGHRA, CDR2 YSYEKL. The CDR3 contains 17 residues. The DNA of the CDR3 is TGCGCCAGCAGCCAAGTATGGGCGGGAGGGCCGTACCGTGAGCAGTTCTTC. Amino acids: CASSQVWAGGPYREQFF.

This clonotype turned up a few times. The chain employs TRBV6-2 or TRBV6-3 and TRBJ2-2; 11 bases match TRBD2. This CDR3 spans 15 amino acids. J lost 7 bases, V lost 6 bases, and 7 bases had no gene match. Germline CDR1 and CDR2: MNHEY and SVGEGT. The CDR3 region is CASRPTSGKIGELFF. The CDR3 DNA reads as TGTGCCAGCAGACCGACTAGCGGGAAAATCGGGGAGCTGTTTTTT.

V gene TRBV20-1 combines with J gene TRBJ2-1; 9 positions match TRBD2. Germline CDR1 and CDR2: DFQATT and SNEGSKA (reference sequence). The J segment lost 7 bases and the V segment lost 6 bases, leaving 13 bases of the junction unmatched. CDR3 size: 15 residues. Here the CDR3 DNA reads TGCAGTGCGGCGGATCGCGGGAGGGCCGAGAATGAGCAGTTCTTC. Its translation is CSAADRGRAENEQFF.

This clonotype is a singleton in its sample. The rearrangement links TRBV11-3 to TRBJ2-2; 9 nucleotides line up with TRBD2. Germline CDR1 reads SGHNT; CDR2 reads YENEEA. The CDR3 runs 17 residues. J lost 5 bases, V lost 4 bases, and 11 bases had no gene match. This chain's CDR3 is CASSSPVSGSGTGELFF. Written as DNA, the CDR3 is TGTGCCAGCAGCTCTCCTGTTAGCGGGAGTGGGACCGGGGAGCTGTTTTTT.

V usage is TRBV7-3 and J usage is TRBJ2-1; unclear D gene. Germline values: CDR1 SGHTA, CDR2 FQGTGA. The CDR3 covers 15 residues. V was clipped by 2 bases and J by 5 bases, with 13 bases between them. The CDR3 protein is CASSLGRGSDNEQFF. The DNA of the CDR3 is TGTGCCAGCAGCTTAGGACGCGGCTCGGACAATGAGCAGTTCTTC.

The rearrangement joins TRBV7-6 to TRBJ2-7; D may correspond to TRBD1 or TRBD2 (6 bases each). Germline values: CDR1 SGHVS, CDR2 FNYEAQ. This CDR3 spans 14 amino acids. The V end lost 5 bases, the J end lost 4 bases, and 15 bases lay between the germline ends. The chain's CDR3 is CASSTGWGAYEQYF. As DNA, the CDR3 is TGTGCCAGCAGCACCGGCTGGGGGGCTTACGAGCAGTACTTC. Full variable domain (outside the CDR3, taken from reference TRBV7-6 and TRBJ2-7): GAGVSQSPRYKVTKRGQDVALRCDPISGHVSLYWYRQALGQGPEFLTYFNYEAQQDKSGLPNDRFSAERPEGSISTLTIQRTEQRDSAMYRCASSTGWGAYEQYFGPGTRLTVT.

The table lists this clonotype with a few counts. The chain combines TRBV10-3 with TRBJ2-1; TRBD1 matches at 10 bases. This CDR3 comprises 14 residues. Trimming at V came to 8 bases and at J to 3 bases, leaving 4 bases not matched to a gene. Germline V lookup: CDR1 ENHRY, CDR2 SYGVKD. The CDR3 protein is CAISTGGSYNEQFF. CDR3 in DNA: TGTGCCATCTCGACAGGGGGCAGCTACAATGAGCAGTTCTTC.

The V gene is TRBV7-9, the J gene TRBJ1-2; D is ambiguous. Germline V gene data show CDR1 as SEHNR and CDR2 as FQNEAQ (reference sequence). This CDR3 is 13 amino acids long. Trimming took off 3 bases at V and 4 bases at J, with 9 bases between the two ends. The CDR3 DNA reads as TGTGCCAGCAGCTTCATTCCAACCTATGGCTACACCTTC. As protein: CASSFIPTYGYTF.

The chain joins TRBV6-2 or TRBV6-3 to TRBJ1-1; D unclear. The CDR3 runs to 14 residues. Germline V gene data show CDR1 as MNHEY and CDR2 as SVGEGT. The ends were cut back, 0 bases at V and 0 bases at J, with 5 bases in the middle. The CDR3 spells CASSYSGVNTEAFF. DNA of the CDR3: TGTGCCAGCAGTTACTCCGGGGTGAACACTGAAGCTTTCTTT.